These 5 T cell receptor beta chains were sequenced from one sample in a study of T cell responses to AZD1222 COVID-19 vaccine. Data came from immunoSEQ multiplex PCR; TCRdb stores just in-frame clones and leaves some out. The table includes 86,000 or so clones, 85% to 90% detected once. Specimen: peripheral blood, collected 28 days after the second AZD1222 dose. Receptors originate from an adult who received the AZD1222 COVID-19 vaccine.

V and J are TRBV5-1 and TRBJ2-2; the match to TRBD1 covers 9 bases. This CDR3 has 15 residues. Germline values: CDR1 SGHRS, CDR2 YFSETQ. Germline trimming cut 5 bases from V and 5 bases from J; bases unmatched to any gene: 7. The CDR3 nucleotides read TGCGCCAGCAGGGCGGACAGGGGAGGAACCGGGGAGCTGTTTTTT. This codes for CASRADRGGTGELFF.

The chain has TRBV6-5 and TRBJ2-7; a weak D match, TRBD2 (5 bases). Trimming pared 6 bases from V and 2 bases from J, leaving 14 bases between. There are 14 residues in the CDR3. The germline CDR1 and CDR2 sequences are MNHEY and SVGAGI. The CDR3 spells CASSDTGNTYEQYF. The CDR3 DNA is TGTGCCAGCAGCGATACGGGGAATACCTACGAGCAGTACTTC.

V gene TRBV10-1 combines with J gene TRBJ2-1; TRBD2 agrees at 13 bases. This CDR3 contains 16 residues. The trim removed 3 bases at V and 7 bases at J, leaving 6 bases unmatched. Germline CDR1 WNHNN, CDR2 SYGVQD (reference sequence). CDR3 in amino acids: CASSDPGLAGVNEQFF. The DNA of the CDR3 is TGCGCCAGCAGTGACCCAGGACTAGCGGGAGTAAATGAGCAGTTCTTC.

The DNA of the CDR3 is TGTGCCAGTAGTAGGACAGGGGCTACAGATACGCAGTATTTT. It encodes CASSRTGATDTQYF. The gene calls are TRBV19 and TRBJ2-3; TRBD1 matches 9 bases. Germline V gene data show CDR1 as LNHDA and CDR2 as SQIVND (reference sequence). This CDR3 is built from 14 residues. With 4 bases clipped from V and 3 bases from J, the junction kept 2 bases outside the gene matches.

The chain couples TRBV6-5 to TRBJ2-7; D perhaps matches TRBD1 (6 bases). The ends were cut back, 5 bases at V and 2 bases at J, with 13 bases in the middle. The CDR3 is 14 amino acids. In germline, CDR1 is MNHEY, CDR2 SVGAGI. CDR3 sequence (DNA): TGTGCCAGCAGTCCGGACAGCCAACCCTACGAGCAGTACTTC. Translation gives CASSPDSQPYEQYF.